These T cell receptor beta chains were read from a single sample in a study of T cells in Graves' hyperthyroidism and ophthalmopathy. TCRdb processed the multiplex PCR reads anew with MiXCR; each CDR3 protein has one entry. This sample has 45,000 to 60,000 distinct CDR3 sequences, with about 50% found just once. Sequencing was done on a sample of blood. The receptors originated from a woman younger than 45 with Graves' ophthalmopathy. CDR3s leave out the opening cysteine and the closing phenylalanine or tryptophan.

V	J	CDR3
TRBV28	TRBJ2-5	ASSLPGTYQGTQY
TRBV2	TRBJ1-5	ASSQYSNQPQH
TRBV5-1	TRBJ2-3	ASSLEWASTDTQY
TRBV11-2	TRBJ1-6	ASTLGGAKNSPLH
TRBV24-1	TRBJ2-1	ATSDFSGEQF
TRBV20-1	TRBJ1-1	SARDRARDAF
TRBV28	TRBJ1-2	ASSFIWRPNYGYT
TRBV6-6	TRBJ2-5	ASSYYSGPGRGIETQY
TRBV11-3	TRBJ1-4	ASSHDGISKLF
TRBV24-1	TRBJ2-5	ATSVGGAQETQY
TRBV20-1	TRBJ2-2	SASRTSGRAGELF
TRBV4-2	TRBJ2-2	ASSQGQSNTGELF
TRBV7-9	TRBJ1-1	ASSMGQSEAEAF
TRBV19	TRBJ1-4	ASSIGAITREKLF
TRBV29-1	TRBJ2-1	SVEGQGGVNEQF
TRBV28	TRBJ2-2	ASSPRDRWNTGELF
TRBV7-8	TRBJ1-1	ASSPGGAPAF
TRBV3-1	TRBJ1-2	ASSPSLAGGYT
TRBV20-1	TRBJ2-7	SARKHPGLAIYEQY
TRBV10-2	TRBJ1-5	ASSEQGNQPQH
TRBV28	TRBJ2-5	ASSPLTGGLETQY
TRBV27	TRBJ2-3	ASNLTGLDTQY
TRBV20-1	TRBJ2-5	SARISPGFEAQY
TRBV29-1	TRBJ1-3	SVEVQAGNTIY
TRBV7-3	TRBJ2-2	ASSLNGGNTGELF
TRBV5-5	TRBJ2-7	ASSLGDRGYEQY
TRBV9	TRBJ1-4	ASSKGLPNSYDEKLF
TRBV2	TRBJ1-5	ASRTGTGGDQPQH
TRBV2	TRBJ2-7	ASSVGDGGSHYEQY
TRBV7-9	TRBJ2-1	ASSLGMGSYNEQF
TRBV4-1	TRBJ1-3	ASSQWTAGNTIY
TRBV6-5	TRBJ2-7	ASTLTPGNYEQY
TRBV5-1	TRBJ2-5	ASSYSAAETQY
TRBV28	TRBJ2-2	ASSLGLGLAGGENTGELF
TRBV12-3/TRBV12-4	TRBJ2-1	ASRFDAGDEQF
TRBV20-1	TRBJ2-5	SARVRVSGTPGETQY
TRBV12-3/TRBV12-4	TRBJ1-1	ASSLGRMNTEAF
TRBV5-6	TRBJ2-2	ASSQLAALGELF
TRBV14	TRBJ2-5	ASSQGVVTQY
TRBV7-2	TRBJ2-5	ASSQELRSNQPQY
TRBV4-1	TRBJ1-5	ASSQEGSGNQPQH
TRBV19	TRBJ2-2	ASTKGPASGELF
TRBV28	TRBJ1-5	ASSFDTGFDQPQH
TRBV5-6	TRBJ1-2	ASSLVGANYGYT
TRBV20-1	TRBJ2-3	SARRLDLDEQY
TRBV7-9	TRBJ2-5	ASSLAGLAGGGETQY
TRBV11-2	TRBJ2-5	ASSLGGGMGRTQY
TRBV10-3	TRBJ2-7	AISAHYEQY
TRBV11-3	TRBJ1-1	ASSLGDTEAF
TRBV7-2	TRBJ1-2	ASSLASSINYGYT